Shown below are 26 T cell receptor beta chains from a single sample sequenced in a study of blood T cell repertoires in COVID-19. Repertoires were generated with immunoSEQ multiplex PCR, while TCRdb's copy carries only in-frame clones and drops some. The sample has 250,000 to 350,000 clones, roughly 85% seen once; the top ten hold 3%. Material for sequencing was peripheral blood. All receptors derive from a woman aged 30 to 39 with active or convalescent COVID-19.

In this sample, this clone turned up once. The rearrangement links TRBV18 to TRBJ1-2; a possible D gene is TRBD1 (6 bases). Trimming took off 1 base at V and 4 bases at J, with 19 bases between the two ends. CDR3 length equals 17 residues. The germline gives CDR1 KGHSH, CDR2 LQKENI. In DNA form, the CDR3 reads TGTGCCAGCTCACCACGAGGTTTAACAGGGCCCTCCTATGGCTACACCTTC. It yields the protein CASSPRGLTGPSYGYTF. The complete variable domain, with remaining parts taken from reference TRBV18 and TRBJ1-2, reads NAGVMQNPRHLVRRRGQEARLRCSPMKGHSHVYWYRQLPEEGLKFMVYLQKENIIDESGMPKERFSAEFPKEGPSILRIQQVVRGDSAAYFCASSPRGLTGPSYGYTFGSGTRLTVV.

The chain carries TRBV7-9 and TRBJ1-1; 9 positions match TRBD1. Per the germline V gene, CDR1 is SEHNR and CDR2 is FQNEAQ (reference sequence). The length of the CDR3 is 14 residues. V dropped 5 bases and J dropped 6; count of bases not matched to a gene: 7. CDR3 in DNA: TGTGCCAGCAGCGAGACAGGGGGGACAGCTGAAGCTTTCTTT. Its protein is CASSETGGTAEAFF.

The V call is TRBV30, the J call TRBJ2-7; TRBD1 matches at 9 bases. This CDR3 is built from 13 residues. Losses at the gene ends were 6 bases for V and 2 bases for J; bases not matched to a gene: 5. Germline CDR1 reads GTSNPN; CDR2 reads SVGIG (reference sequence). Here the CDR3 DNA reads TGTGCCTGCTATTGGGACAGGGCCTACGAGCAGTACTTC. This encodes CACYWDRAYEQYF.

In DNA, the CDR3 is TGTGCCAGCAGCTTAAATACTCCGACCCAGTACTTC. Encoded protein: CASSLNTPTQYF. The chain uses TRBV7-9 and TRBJ2-5; no clear D gene. Trimming took off 2 bases at V and 7 bases at J, with 8 bases between the two ends. This CDR3 is 12 amino acids long. The V gene's germline CDR1 is SEHNR and CDR2 FQNEAQ (reference sequence).

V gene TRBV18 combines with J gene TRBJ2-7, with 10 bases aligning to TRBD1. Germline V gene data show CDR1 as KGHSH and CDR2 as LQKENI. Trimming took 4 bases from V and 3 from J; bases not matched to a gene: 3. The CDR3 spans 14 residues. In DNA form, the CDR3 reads TGTGCCAGCTCACAAGACAGGGGGCTCTACGAGCAGTACTTC. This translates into CASSQDRGLYEQYF.

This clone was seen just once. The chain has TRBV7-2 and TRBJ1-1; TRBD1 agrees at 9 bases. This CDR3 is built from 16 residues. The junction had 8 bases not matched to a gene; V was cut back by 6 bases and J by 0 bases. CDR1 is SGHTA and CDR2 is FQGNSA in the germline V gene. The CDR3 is CASRRQGGLMNTEAFF. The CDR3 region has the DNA TGTGCCAGCAGGCGACAGGGGGGCCTTATGAACACTGAAGCTTTCTTT.

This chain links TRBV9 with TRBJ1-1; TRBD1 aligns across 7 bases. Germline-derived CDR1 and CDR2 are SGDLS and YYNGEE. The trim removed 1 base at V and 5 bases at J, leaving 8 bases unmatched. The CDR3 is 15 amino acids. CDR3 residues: CASSVQGDQKTEAFF. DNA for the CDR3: TGTGCCAGCAGCGTACAGGGGGACCAGAAGACTGAAGCTTTCTTT.

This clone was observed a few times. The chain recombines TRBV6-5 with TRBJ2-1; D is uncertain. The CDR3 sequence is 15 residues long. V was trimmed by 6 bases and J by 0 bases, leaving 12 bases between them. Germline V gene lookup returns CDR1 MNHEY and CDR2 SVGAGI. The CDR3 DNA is TGTGCCAGCAGATCAGGTAGTAGCTCCTACAATGAGCAGTTCTTC. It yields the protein CASRSGSSSYNEQFF.

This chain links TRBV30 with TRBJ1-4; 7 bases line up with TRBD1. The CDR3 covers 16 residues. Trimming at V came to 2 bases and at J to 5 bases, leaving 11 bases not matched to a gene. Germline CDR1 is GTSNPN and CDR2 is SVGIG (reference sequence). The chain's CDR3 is CAWSPARTGLNEKLFF. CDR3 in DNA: TGTGCCTGGAGTCCAGCGCGGACAGGCCTGAATGAAAAACTGTTTTTT. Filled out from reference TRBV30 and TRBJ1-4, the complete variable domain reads SQTIHQWPATLVQPVGSPLSLECTVEGTSNPNLYWYRQAAGRGLQLLFYSVGIGQISSEVPQNLSASRPQDRQFILSSKKLLLSDSGFYLCAWSPARTGLNEKLFFGSGTQLSVL.

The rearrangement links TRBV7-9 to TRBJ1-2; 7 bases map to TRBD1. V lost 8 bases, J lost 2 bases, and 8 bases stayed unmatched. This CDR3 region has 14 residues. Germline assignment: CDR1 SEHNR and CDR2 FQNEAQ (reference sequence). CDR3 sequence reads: CASSGQEGNYGYTF. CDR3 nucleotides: TGTGCCAGCTCCGGACAGGAAGGGAACTATGGCTACACCTTC.

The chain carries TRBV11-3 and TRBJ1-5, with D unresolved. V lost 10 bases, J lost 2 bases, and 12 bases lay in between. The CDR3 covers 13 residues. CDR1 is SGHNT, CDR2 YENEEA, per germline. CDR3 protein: CATRAFCNQPQHF. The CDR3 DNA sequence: TGTGCCACCCGCGCATTTTGCAATCAGCCCCAGCATTTT.

This chain's CDR3 is CAIKRQGADEKLFF. Written as DNA, the CDR3 is TGTGCCATCAAGCGCCAGGGGGCGGATGAAAAACTGTTTTTT. V usage is TRBV10-3 and J usage is TRBJ1-4; 8 bases match TRBD1. V was pared by 7 bases and J by 6 bases, with 7 bases of the junction left unmatched. The CDR3 totals 14 residues. Germline V gene lookup returns CDR1 ENHRY and CDR2 SYGVKD.

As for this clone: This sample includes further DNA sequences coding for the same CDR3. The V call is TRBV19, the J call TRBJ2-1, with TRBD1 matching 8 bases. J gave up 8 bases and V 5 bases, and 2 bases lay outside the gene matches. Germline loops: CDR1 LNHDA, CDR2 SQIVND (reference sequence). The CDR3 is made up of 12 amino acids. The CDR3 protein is CASSDRGYEQFF. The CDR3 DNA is TGTGCCAGTAGTGACAGGGGCTATGAGCAGTTCTTC.

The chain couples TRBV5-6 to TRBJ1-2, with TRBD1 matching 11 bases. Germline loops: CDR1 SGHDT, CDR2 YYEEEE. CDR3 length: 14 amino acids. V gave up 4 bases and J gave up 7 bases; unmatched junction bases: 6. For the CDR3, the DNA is TGTGCCAGCAGCAAGGACAGGGGGCGCCGTGGCTACACCTTC. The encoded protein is CASSKDRGRRGYTF.

The chain's CDR3 is CSVANRNYGYTF. Here the CDR3 DNA reads TGCAGCGTTGCCAACAGAAACTATGGCTACACCTTC. The V and J genes are TRBV29-1 and TRBJ1-2, with D hard to call. The ends were cut back, 4 bases at V and 2 bases at J, with 8 bases in the middle. There are 12 residues in the CDR3. The germline CDR1 and CDR2 sequences are SQVTM and ANQGSEA.

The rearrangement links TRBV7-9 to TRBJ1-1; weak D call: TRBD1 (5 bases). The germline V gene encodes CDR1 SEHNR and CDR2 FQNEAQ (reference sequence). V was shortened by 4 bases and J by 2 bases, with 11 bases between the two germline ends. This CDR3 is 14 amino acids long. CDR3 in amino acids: CASSSRQYNTEAFF. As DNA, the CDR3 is TGTGCCAGCAGCTCTCGACAGTATAACACTGAAGCTTTCTTT.

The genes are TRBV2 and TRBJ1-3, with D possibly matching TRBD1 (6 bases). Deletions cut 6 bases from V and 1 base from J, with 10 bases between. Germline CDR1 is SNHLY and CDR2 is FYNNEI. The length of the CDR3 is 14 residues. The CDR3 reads CASRQGNSGNTIYF. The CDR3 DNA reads TGTGCCAGCAGGCAGGGGAATTCTGGAAACACCATATATTTT.

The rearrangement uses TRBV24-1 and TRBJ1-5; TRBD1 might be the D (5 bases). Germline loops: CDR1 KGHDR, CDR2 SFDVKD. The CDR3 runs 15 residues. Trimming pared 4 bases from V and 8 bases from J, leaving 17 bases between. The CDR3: CATSDLQGLYKPQHF. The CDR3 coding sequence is TGTGCCACCAGTGACCTTCAGGGTTTGTACAAGCCCCAGCATTTT.

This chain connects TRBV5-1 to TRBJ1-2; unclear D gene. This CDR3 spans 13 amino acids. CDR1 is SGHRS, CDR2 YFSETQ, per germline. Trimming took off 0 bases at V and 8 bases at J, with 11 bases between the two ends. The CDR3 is CASSLEAWRGYTF. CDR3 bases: TGCGCCAGCAGCTTGGAGGCCTGGAGGGGCTACACCTTC.

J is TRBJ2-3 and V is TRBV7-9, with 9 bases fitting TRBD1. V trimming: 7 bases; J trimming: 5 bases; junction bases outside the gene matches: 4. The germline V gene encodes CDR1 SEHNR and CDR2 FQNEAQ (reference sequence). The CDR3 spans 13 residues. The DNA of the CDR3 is TGTGCCAGCAACGGACAGGGGATAGATACGCAGTATTTT. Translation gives CASNGQGIDTQYF.

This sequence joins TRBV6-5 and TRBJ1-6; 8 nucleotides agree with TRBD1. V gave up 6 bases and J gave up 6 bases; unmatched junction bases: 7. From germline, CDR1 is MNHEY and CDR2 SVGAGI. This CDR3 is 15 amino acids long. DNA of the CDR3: TGTGCCAGCAGCCCAGGGACAGGCCGTAATTCACCCCTCCACTTT. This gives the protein CASSPGTGRNSPLHF.

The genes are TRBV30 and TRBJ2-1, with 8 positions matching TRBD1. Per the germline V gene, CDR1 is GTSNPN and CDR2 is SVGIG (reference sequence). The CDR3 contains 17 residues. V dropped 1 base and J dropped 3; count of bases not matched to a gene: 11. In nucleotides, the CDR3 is TGTGCCTGGAGTGGGGACCGATGGACAGGGAACTACAATGAGCAGTTCTTC. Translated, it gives CAWSGDRWTGNYNEQFF.

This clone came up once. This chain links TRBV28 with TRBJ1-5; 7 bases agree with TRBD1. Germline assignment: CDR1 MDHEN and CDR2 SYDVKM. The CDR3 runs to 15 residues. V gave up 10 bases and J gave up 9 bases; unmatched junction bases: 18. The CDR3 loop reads CATKGGRVGLRPQHF. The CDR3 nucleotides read TGTGCCACGAAAGGGGGCAGGGTCGGGTTACGGCCCCAGCATTTT.

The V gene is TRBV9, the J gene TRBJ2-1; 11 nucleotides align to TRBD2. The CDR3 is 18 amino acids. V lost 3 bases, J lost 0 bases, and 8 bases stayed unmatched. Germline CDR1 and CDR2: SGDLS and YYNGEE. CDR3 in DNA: TGTGCCAGCAGCGATAGCGGGGGGGCCCCGAGCTCCTACAATGAGCAGTTCTTC. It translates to CASSDSGGAPSSYNEQFF.

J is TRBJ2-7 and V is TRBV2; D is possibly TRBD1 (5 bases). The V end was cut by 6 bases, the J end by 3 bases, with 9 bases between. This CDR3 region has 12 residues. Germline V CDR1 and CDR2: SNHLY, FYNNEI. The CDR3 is CASRGQFYEQYF. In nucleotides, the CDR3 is TGTGCCAGCAGGGGGCAATTCTACGAGCAGTACTTC.

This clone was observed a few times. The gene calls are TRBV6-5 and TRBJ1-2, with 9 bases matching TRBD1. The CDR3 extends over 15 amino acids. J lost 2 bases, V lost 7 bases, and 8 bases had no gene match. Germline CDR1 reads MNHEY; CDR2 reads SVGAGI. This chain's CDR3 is CASTPGQGGNYGYTF. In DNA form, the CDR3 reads TGTGCCAGCACGCCGGGACAGGGAGGGAACTATGGCTACACCTTC.